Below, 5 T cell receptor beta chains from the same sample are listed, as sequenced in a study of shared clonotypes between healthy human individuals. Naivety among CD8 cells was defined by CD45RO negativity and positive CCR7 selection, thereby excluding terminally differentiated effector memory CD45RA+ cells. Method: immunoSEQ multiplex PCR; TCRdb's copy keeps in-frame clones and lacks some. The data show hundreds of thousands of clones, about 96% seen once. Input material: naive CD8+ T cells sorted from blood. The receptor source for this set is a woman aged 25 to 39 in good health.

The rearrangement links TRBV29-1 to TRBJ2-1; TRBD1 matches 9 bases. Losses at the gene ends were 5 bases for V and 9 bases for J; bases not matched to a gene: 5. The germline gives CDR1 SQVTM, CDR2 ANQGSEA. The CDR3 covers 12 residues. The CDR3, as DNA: TGCAGCGTTTCTGGGACAGGGAGTGAGCAGTTCTTC. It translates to CSVSGTGSEQFF.

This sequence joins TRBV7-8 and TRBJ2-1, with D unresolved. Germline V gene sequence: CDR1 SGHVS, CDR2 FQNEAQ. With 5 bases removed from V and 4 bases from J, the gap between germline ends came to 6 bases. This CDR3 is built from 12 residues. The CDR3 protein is CASSQEYNEQFF. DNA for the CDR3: TGTGCCAGCAGCCAGGAATACAATGAGCAGTTCTTC.

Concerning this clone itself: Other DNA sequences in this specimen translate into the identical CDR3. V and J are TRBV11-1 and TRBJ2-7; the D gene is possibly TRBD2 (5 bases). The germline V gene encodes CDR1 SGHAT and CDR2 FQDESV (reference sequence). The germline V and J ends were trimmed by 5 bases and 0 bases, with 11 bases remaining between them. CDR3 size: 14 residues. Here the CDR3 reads CASSLVGGSYEQYF. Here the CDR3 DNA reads TGTGCCAGCAGCCTCGTCGGAGGCTCCTACGAGCAGTACTTC. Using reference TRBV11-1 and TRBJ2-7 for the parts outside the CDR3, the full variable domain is EAEVAQSPRYKITEKSQAVAFWCDPISGHATLYWYRQILGQGPELLVQFQDESVVDDSQLPKDRFSAERLKGVDSTLKIQPAELGDSAMYLCASSLVGGSYEQYFGPGTRLTVT.

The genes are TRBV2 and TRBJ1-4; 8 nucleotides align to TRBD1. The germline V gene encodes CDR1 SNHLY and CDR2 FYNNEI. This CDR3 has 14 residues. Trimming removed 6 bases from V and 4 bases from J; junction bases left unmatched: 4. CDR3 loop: CASRGTGLNEKLFF. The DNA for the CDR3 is TGTGCCAGCAGAGGGACAGGCCTTAATGAAAAACTGTTTTTT.

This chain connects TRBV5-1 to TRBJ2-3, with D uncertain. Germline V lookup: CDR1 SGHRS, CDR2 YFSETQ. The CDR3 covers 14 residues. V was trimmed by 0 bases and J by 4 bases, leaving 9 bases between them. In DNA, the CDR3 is TGCGCCAGCAGCTTGGACCGAAGGGCAGATACGCAGTATTTT. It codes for CASSLDRRADTQYF.